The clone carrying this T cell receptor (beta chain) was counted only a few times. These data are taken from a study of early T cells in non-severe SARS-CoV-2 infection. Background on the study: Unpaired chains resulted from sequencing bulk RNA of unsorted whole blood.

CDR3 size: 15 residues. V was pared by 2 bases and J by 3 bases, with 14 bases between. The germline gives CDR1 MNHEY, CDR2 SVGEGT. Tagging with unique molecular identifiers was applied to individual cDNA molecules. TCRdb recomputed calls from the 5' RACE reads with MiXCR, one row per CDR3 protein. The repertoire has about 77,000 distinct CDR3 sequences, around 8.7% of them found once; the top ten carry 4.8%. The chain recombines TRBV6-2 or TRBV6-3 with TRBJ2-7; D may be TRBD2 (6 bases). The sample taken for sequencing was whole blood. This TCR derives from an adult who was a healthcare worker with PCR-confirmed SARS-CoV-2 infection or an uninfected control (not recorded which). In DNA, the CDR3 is TGTGCCAGCAGTTACGGACCGGGAGCAGTCTACGAGCAGTACTTC. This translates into CASSYGPGAVYEQYF.